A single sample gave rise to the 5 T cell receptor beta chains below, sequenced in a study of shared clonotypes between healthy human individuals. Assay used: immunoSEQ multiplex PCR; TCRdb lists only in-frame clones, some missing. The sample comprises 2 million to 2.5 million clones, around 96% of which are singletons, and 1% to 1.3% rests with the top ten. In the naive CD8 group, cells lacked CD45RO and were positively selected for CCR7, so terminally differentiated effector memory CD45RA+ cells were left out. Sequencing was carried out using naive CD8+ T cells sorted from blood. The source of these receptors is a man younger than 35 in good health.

CDR3 DNA sequence: TGTGCCAGCAGCCGACTAGCCGAGCAGTACTTC. This encodes CASSRLAEQYF. The V call is TRBV2, the J call TRBJ2-7; TRBD2 matches at 7 bases. The CDR3 has 11 amino acids. Germline CDR1 SNHLY, CDR2 FYNNEI. J was trimmed by 6 bases and V by 6 bases; bases with no gene match: 2.

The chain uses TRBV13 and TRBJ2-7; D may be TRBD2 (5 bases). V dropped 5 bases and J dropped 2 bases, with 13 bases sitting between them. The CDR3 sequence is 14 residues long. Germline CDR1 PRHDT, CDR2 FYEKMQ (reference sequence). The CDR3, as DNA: TGTGCCAGCAGCGAGGGAGAGAGGGCCTACGAGCAGTACTTC. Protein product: CASSEGERAYEQYF.

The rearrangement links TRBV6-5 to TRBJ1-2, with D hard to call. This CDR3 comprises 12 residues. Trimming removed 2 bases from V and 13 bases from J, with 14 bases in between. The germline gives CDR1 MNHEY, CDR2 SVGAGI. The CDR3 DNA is TGTGCCAGCAGTTACGGTCCAGGCTTTAGCACCTTC. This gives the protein CASSYGPGFSTF.

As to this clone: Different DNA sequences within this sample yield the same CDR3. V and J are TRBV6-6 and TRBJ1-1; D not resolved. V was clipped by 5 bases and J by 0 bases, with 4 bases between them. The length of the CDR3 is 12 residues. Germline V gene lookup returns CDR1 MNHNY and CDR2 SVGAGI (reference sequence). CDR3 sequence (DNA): TGTGCCAGCAGTCCCTTGAACACTGAAGCTTTCTTT. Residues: CASSPLNTEAFF.

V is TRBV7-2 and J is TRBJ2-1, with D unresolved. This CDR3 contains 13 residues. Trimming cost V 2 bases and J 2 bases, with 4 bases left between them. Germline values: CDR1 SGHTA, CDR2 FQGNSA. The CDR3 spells CASSLLTYNEQFF. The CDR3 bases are TGTGCCAGCAGCTTACTGACCTACAATGAGCAGTTCTTC.